This is a list of T cell receptor beta chains from one sample in a study of T cell responses to AZD1222 COVID-19 vaccine. Generated by immunoSEQ multiplex PCR, the TCRdb table keeps only in-frame clones and is missing some. This sample has 210,000 or so clones, with 90% to 95% found just once. Specimen: peripheral blood, collected 28 days after the second dose of the MenACWY control vaccine. These TCRs come from an adult who received the MenACWY meningococcal vaccine as a control. CDR3s include the opening cysteine and the closing phenylalanine or tryptophan. D genes are given only for firm matches. Part of the rows lack a size; the others show once, few, many or a class for expanded clones.

V,D,J,size,DNA,CDR3
TRBV12-3/TRBV12-4,-,TRBJ1-5,-,TGTGCCAGCAGTTCCCAGCCTCAGCCCCAGCATTTT,CASSSQPQPQHF
TRBV5-4,-,TRBJ2-2,-,TGTGCCAGCAGCCTCGTGGGTGGCGGCGGGGAGCTGTTTTTT,CASSLVGGGGELFF
TRBV25-1,-,TRBJ1-1,-,TGTGCCAGCAACGGGGTCAACACTGAAGCTTTCTTT,CASNGVNTEAFF
TRBV28,-,TRBJ1-1,-,TGTGCCAGCAGTTTAGGAGGGGACACTGAAGCTTTCTTT,CASSLGGDTEAFF
TRBV30,-,TRBJ1-2,-,TGTGCCTGGAGTGGCCGGCAGGGAGGGGGCTACACCTTC,CAWSGRQGGGYTF
TRBV7-9,-,TRBJ1-1,-,TGTGCCAGCAGACTGGCCAGGGCAAACACTGAAGCTTTCTTT,CASRLARANTEAFF
TRBV3-1/TRBV3-2,-,TRBJ1-1,-,TGTGCCAGCAGCCAACAGTGGGTGAACACTGAAGCTTTCTTT,CASSQQWVNTEAFF
TRBV7-8,-,TRBJ2-2,-,TGTGCCAGCAGCTTAGAGGCGGGGAGAGTGGCCGGGGAGCTGTTTTTT,CASSLEAGRVAGELFF
TRBV6-5,-,TRBJ1-1,-,TGTGCCAGCACTCTCCGGGAGAACACTGAAGCTTTCTTT,CASTLRENTEAFF
TRBV6-5,TRBD1,TRBJ2-2,-,TGTGCCAGCAGACCACAGGGGTTATCCGGGGAGCTGTTTTTT,CASRPQGLSGELFF
TRBV30,-,TRBJ1-2,-,TGTGCCTGGAGTCTAGGGTTTGGCTACACCTTC,CAWSLGFGYTF
TRBV30,-,TRBJ2-7,-,TGTGCCTGGAAATTTGGACGGGGGAGAGGCTACGAGCAGTACTTC,CAWKFGRGRGYEQYF
TRBV20-1,TRBD2,TRBJ2-3,-,TGCAGCCTCCAGGGCGGGGGTACGCAGTATTTT,CSLQGGGTQYF
TRBV7-9,-,TRBJ1-5,-,TGTGCCAGCAGCTTATCCCGCCAGGATAATCAGCCCCAGCATTTT,CASSLSRQDNQPQHF
TRBV14,-,TRBJ2-3,-,TGTGCCAGCGCAGAGCGGGCGAGATTCGGTACGCAGTATTTT,CASAERARFGTQYF
TRBV12-3/TRBV12-4,TRBD1,TRBJ1-2,once,TGTGCCAGCAGTTTATGGACAGGGTATGGCTACACCTTC,CASSLWTGYGYTF
TRBV6-5,-,TRBJ2-7,few,TGTGCCAGCAGTTACGATGGGTCAGGGAGGATCAAAGAGCAGTACTTC,CASSYDGSGRIKEQYF
TRBV7-6,-,TRBJ2-2,-,TGTGCCAGCAGCTCCATGATAGGGACCGGGGAGCTGTTTTTT,CASSSMIGTGELFF
TRBV18,-,TRBJ1-2,-,TGTGCCAGCTCACCGGCAGGGTCCTATGGCTACACCTTC,CASSPAGSYGYTF
TRBV29-1,TRBD2,TRBJ2-1,-,TGCAGCGTTGAAGCCCTAGCGGGATATAATGAGCAGTTCTTC,CSVEALAGYNEQFF
TRBV28,-,TRBJ1-3,-,TGTGCCAGCTCAACCGGGTTTGCGGGTCTTGGAAACACCATATATTTT,CASSTGFAGLGNTIYF
TRBV5-4,TRBD1,TRBJ1-3,few,TGTGCCAGCAGCCCGGACAGGGGAACTGGAAACACCATATATTTT,CASSPDRGTGNTIYF
TRBV9,TRBD2,TRBJ2-7,-,TGTGCCAGCAGCTCAAGCGGGAGGGGGACCGAGCAGTACTTC,CASSSSGRGTEQYF
TRBV20-1,-,TRBJ2-5,once,TGCAGTGCTAGTCGTTCTCGGGCAGGGTATGCGGAGACCCAGTACTTC,CSASRSRAGYAETQYF
TRBV6-5,TRBD1,TRBJ1-2,-,TGTGCCAGCAGTTACTCCGGACAGGGGTATGGCTACACCTTC,CASSYSGQGYGYTF
TRBV28,TRBD1,TRBJ1-2,-,TGTGCCAGCAGGCAAACAGGGGGCACGCGCTATGGCTACACCTTC,CASRQTGGTRYGYTF
TRBV30,-,TRBJ1-2,-,TGTGCCTGGAGTGGACAAGGGCTCCCGAACTATGGCTACACCTTC,CAWSGQGLPNYGYTF
TRBV11-3,-,TRBJ2-3,-,TGTGCCAGCAGCTTAGGGACAGATTTCACAGATACGCAGTATTTT,CASSLGTDFTDTQYF
TRBV5-5,-,TRBJ1-4,-,TGTGCCAGCAGCTCCGGACGGGATGCAACTAATGAAAAACTGTTTTTT,CASSSGRDATNEKLFF
TRBV28,TRBD1,TRBJ1-6,-,TGTGCCAGCAGCGAATATACCGGGACAGTCAATTCACCCCTCCACTTT,CASSEYTGTVNSPLHF
TRBV5-3,-,TRBJ2-5,-,TGTGCCAGTCCAAGACGTCCCGGGCAAGAGACCCAGTACTTC,CASPRRPGQETQYF
TRBV6-1,-,TRBJ2-7,-,TGTGCCAGCAGTGAGGTCAGCTTTTTCTACGAGCAGTACTTC,CASSEVSFFYEQYF
TRBV3-1/TRBV3-2,-,TRBJ2-1,-,TGTGCCAGCAGCCAAGAAGTTGCGCCTGGATACAATGAGCAGTTCTTC,CASSQEVAPGYNEQFF
TRBV27,-,TRBJ2-5,-,TGTGCCAGCAGTTTACTAGGGGTTTCTGAGACCCAGTACTTC,CASSLLGVSETQYF
TRBV29-1,-,TRBJ1-1,-,TGCAGCGTTGAAGACCCGGACCGGGGGACTGAAGCTTTCTTT,CSVEDPDRGTEAFF
TRBV7-8,TRBD1,TRBJ2-7,once,TGTGCCAGCAGCTTATTACGAGGGGGACAGGGAGGGCTTAGGGAGCAGTACTTC,CASSLLRGGQGGLREQYF
TRBV28,-,TRBJ2-2,-,TGTGCCAGCAAGGAAGGGAAGGGGGCGAACACCGGGGAGCTGTTTTTT,CASKEGKGANTGELFF